The 16 T cell receptor beta chains listed next were all sequenced from one sample in a study of control samples from healthy donors and cancer patients. Sequenced by immunoSEQ multiplex PCR; TCRdb stores in-frame clones only, minus some. The sample contains approximately 100,000 clones, roughly 92% of which appear only once. The sample was blood. These receptors were taken from a human donor in good health. The donor label of this sample is uncertain.

This clone was counted a single time. This chain uses TRBV30 with TRBJ1-1; D unclear. The V gene's germline CDR1 is GTSNPN and CDR2 SVGIG (reference sequence). V was cut by 3 bases and J by 0 bases, with 8 bases left in between. The CDR3 is 13 amino acids. The DNA for the CDR3 is TGTGCCTGGAGAGCCAGAATGAACACTGAAGCTTTCTTT. It yields the protein CAWRARMNTEAFF.

V usage is TRBV24-1 and J usage is TRBJ1-2; TRBD1 agrees at 8 bases. The CDR3 has 13 residues. V gave up 7 bases and J gave up 3 bases; unmatched junction bases: 3. CDR1 is KGHDR, CDR2 SFDVKD, per germline. Here the CDR3 reads CATSDRGYYGYTF. Written as DNA, the CDR3 is TGTGCCACCAGCGACAGGGGATACTATGGCTACACCTTC.

In this sample, this clone turned up once. The same CDR3 arises from other DNA sequences in this sample as well. This chain links TRBV5-1 with TRBJ2-1; the D gene is possibly TRBD2 (6 bases). Germline CDR1 SGHRS, CDR2 YFSETQ. This CDR3 spans 14 amino acids. The V end was cut by 0 bases, the J end by 4 bases, with 8 bases between. The CDR3 sequence: CASSLAEGYNEQFF. Written as DNA, the CDR3 is TGCGCCAGCAGCTTGGCGGAGGGATACAATGAGCAGTTCTTC. The full variable domain, rest sourced from reference TRBV5-1 and TRBJ2-1, is KAGVTQTPRYLIKTRGQQVTLSCSPISGHRSVSWYQQTPGQGLQFLFEYFSETQRNKGNFPGRFSGRQFSNSRSEMNVSTLELGDSALYLCASSLAEGYNEQFFGPGTRLTVL.

This chain joins TRBV19 and TRBJ2-1; TRBD2 matches 7 bases. Germline V gene data show CDR1 as LNHDA and CDR2 as SQIVND (reference sequence). This CDR3 is 14 amino acids long. The J segment lost 10 bases and the V segment lost 3 bases, leaving 9 bases of the junction unmatched. CDR3 protein: CASSIGVGGLEQFF. CDR3 DNA: TGTGCCAGTAGTATTGGAGTGGGAGGGCTGGAGCAGTTCTTC. Full variable domain (rest looked up from reference TRBV19 and TRBJ2-1): DGGITQSPKYLFRKEGQNVTLSCEQNLNHDAMYWYRQDPGQGLRLIYYSQIVNDFQKGDIAEGYSVSREKKESFPLTVTSAQKNPTAFYLCASSIGVGGLEQFFGPGTRLTVL.

This clone was seen just once. This same CDR3 is encoded by further DNA sequences in the sample. The chain has TRBV19 and TRBJ1-5, with D possibly TRBD1 on 6 matching bases. The CDR3 sequence is 17 residues long. V was pared by 1 base and J by 5 bases, with 18 bases between. Germline CDR1 reads LNHDA; CDR2 reads SQIVND (reference sequence). The CDR3 DNA reads as TGTGCCAGTAGTATAGCCGGGGGGGGCAGGGGAGATCAGCCCCAGCATTTT. Protein sequence: CASSIAGGGRGDQPQHF.

The chain uses TRBV2 and TRBJ1-5; D remains ambiguous. The germline CDR1 and CDR2 sequences are SNHLY and FYNNEI. Trimming took off 3 bases at V and 2 bases at J, with 5 bases between the two ends. The CDR3 has 13 residues. CDR3 protein: CASSDQGNQPQHF. The CDR3 DNA is TGTGCCAGCAGTGACCAGGGCAATCAGCCCCAGCATTTT.

CDR3 DNA: TGTGCCAGCAGTCGAAAGGGGGGCTCTGAAAACATTCAGTACTTC. Its protein product is CASSRKGGSENIQYF. This rearrangement joins TRBV5-4 to TRBJ2-4; perhaps D is TRBD1 or TRBD2 (6 bases each). The CDR3 consists of 15 residues. The germline V gene encodes CDR1 SGHNT and CDR2 YYREEE (reference sequence). V was clipped by 5 bases and J by 5 bases, with 17 bases between them.

The chain carries TRBV19 and TRBJ1-5; D possibly corresponds to TRBD1 (6 bases). V gave up 1 base and J gave up 5 bases, with 21 bases separating them. Looked up from germline, CDR1 is LNHDA and CDR2 is SQIVND (reference sequence). The CDR3 has 18 amino acids. The CDR3 DNA follows: TGTGCCAGTAGTATAGTATGGGAGTGGACAGTAAGTGATCAGCCCCAGCATTTT. Residues: CASSIVWEWTVSDQPQHF.

V gene TRBV5-6 combines with J gene TRBJ1-5; 7 nucleotides agree with TRBD1. From germline, CDR1 is SGHDT and CDR2 YYEEEE. The CDR3 totals 15 residues. V lost 4 bases, J lost 0 bases, and 4 bases stayed unmatched. Written as DNA, the CDR3 is TGTGCCAGCAGCGCGGGACAGCATAGCAATCAGCCCCAGCATTTT. Translating it yields CASSAGQHSNQPQHF.

The chain joins TRBV7-8 to TRBJ2-7; D might be TRBD1 (5 bases). The ends were cut back, 3 bases at V and 3 bases at J, with 9 bases in the middle. This CDR3 is built from 13 residues. Germline values: CDR1 SGHVS, CDR2 FQNEAQ. The CDR3 reads CASSLTASYEQYV. CDR3 coding DNA: TGTGCCAGCAGCTTGACAGCAAGCTACGAGCAGTACGTC.

The V call is TRBV7-9, the J call TRBJ1-6; D is uncertain. Germline V lookup: CDR1 SEHNR, CDR2 FQNEAQ (reference sequence). The CDR3 contains 14 residues. Trimming took off 1 base at V and 10 bases at J, with 11 bases between the two ends. CDR3 sequence reads: CASSLESFGSPLHF. For the CDR3, the DNA is TGTGCCAGCAGCTTAGAATCATTTGGGTCACCCCTCCACTTT.

The V and J genes are TRBV19 and TRBJ1-1, with unresolved D. The CDR3 consists of 13 residues. Trimming shortened V by 6 bases and J by 0 bases, and 8 bases separated the two germline ends. Germline lookup yields CDR1 LNHDA and CDR2 SQIVND (reference sequence). Written as DNA, the CDR3 is TGTGCCAGTAGGTGGAACATGAACACTGAAGCTTTCTTT. The encoded protein is CASRWNMNTEAFF.

The CDR3 DNA sequence: TGCAGCGTTGCCTCCGGGACAGGGGCTCAGCCCCAGCATTTT. Translation: CSVASGTGAQPQHF. J is TRBJ1-5 and V is TRBV29-1; 10 bases fit TRBD1. This CDR3 comprises 14 residues. CDR1 and CDR2 from the germline V gene are SQVTM and ANQGSEA. The V and J ends lost 4 bases and 6 bases, in that order; junction bases with no gene match: 6.

The rearrangement uses TRBV19 and TRBJ2-6; 7 bases align to TRBD1. Germline V lookup: CDR1 LNHDA, CDR2 SQIVND (reference sequence). This CDR3 spans 18 amino acids. The trim removed 6 bases at V and 0 bases at J, leaving 11 bases unmatched. CDR3: CASSRFQGVDSGANVLTF. Here the CDR3 DNA reads TGTGCCAGTAGCAGGTTTCAGGGGGTGGACTCTGGGGCCAACGTCCTGACTTTC.

The CDR3 region is CASSAQGQISTDTQYF. The DNA of the CDR3 is TGTGCCAGCAGCGCGCAGGGCCAGATAAGCACAGATACGCAGTATTTT. This chain connects TRBV11-2 to TRBJ2-3, with TRBD1 as a possible D gene (5 bases). This CDR3 is built from 16 residues. Germline V gene sequence: CDR1 SGHAT, CDR2 FQNNGV. V gave up 5 bases and J gave up 0 bases, with 15 bases separating them. Full variable domain (remainder filled in from reference TRBV11-2 and TRBJ2-3): EAGVAQSPRYKIIEKRQSVAFWCNPISGHATLYWYQQILGQGPKLLIQFQNNGVVDDSQLPKDRFSAERLKGVDSTLKIQPAKLEDSAVYLCASSAQGQISTDTQYFGPGTRLTVL.

This chain uses TRBV7-8 with TRBJ2-7, with 7 bases matching TRBD1. Germline lookup yields CDR1 SGHVS and CDR2 FQNEAQ. The length of the CDR3 is 14 residues. J gave up 7 bases and V 3 bases, and 9 bases lay outside the gene matches. CDR3 region: CASSFRDSFLEQYF. The CDR3 DNA is TGTGCCAGCAGCTTCCGGGACAGCTTTTTGGAGCAGTACTTC.